This T cell receptor (beta chain) derives from a study of T cell responses to AZD1222 COVID-19 vaccine. Measured with immunoSEQ multiplex PCR; TCRdb has only the in-frame clones, and not every one. In the table there are about 200,000 clones, less than 95% of which are singletons. Germline loops: CDR1 SGHVS, CDR2 FQNEAQ. The CDR3 is 13 residues long. V was trimmed by 3 bases and J by 5 bases, leaving 11 bases between them. V is TRBV7-8 and J is TRBJ2-7, with D perhaps being TRBD1 or TRBD2 (5 bases each). The sequence was collected from an adult who received the MenACWY meningococcal vaccine as a control. This material consisted of peripheral blood, taken 28 days after the second dose of the MenACWY control vaccine. The CDR3 loop reads CASSLGDPNEQYF. The CDR3 bases are TGTGCCAGCAGCTTGGGGGACCCCAACGAGCAGTACTTC.